A single sample gave rise to the 22 T cell receptor beta chains below, sequenced in a study of shared clonotypes between healthy human individuals. Data came from immunoSEQ multiplex PCR; TCRdb stores just in-frame clones and leaves some out. In the table there are just over 2,000,000 clones, roughly 96% of which are singletons. The material sequenced was naive CD4+ T cells sorted from blood. The subset denotes: CD45RA+ positively selected. The receptor source for this set is a young man in good health.

The chain couples TRBV7-9 to TRBJ1-3, with D perhaps matching TRBD1 (5 bases). The germline V and J ends were trimmed by 5 bases and 0 bases, with 17 bases remaining between them. Germline V gene lookup returns CDR1 SEHNR and CDR2 FQNEAQ (reference sequence). The CDR3 is 17 residues long. CDR3 nucleotides: TGTGCCAGCAGCGTACTCGATCCAGGACACTCTGGAAACACCATATATTTT. It translates to CASSVLDPGHSGNTIYF.

The V gene is TRBV28, the J gene TRBJ2-7, with a tentative D call TRBD1 (5 bases). Germline V CDR1 and CDR2: MDHEN, SYDVKM. The CDR3 contains 14 residues. V lost 3 bases and J 4 bases, leaving 13 bases between the germline ends. CDR3 protein: CASSLLGHYYEQYF. DNA for the CDR3: TGTGCCAGCAGTTTGTTAGGACATTATTACGAGCAGTACTTC.

The genes are TRBV2 and TRBJ1-1, with 7 bases lining up with TRBD1. The germline gives CDR1 SNHLY, CDR2 FYNNEI. Trimming cost V 8 bases and J 3 bases; bases outside gene matches: 18. This CDR3 is 17 amino acids long. Here the CDR3 reads CASLLTGPGLRHTEAFF. The DNA of the CDR3 is TGTGCCAGCCTCTTGACAGGGCCCGGTTTAAGGCACACTGAAGCTTTCTTT.

The rearrangement joins TRBV11-2 to TRBJ1-5, with D unclear. CDR3 size: 12 residues. The V and J ends lost 4 bases and 7 bases respectively, with 8 bases between them. Looked up from germline, CDR1 is SGHAT and CDR2 is FQNNGV. The CDR3 nucleotides read TGTGCCAGCAGCTCCGGACGCCAGCCCCAGCATTTT. Amino acids: CASSSGRQPQHF. Complete variable domain (other parts from reference TRBV11-2 and TRBJ1-5): EAGVAQSPRYKIIEKRQSVAFWCNPISGHATLYWYQQILGQGPKLLIQFQNNGVVDDSQLPKDRFSAERLKGVDSTLKIQPAKLEDSAVYLCASSSGRQPQHFGDGTRLSIL.

The V call is TRBV5-4, the J call TRBJ1-1; TRBD1 aligns across 8 bases. Germline V gene lookup returns CDR1 SGHNT and CDR2 YYREEE (reference sequence). There are 15 residues in the CDR3. Trimming removed 3 bases from V and 6 bases from J; junction bases left unmatched: 10. The CDR3 coding sequence is TGTGCCAGCAGCTCCCAGGGGGCTCGCTGGGCTGAAGCTTTCTTT. Its translation is CASSSQGARWAEAFF.

The DNA for the CDR3 is TGTGCCAGCAGCTCCGCCGGGGGAACTAATGAAAAACTGTTTTTT. Translated: CASSSAGGTNEKLFF. The chain employs TRBV5-6 and TRBJ1-4, with D possibly being TRBD1 (5 bases). CDR1 is SGHDT and CDR2 is YYEEEE in the germline V gene. V was pared by 3 bases and J by 1 base, with 10 bases between. CDR3 length: 15 amino acids.

This clone was counted a single time. V is TRBV4-3 and J is TRBJ2-7, with unresolved D. The germline CDR1 and CDR2 sequences are LGHNA and YSLEER. The CDR3 spans 14 residues. V lost 1 base and J lost 2, with 9 bases in between. CDR3 coding DNA: TGCGCCAGCAGCCAAGGACCGCGTACCTACGAGCAGTACTTC. Protein: CASSQGPRTYEQYF.

This sequence joins TRBV18 and TRBJ1-1; no firm D call. Trimming cost V 4 bases and J 9 bases, with 12 bases left between them. This CDR3 has 12 residues. CDR1 KGHSH and CDR2 LQKENI come from the germline V gene. Here the CDR3 reads CASSHTDGQAFF. The CDR3 nucleotides are TGTGCCAGCTCACATACGGACGGGCAAGCTTTCTTT.

The sample holds a few counts of this clone. V is TRBV5-4 and J is TRBJ2-1; 11 nucleotides align to TRBD1. CDR1 SGHNT and CDR2 YYREEE come from the germline V gene (reference sequence). The CDR3 consists of 15 residues. The V gene end was trimmed by 0 bases and the J gene end by 6 bases; junction bases not matched to a gene: 2. CDR3 nucleotides: TGTGCCAGCAGCTTGGTTGGGACAGGGGGCAATGAGCAGTTCTTC. As protein: CASSLVGTGGNEQFF.

This chain joins TRBV5-6 and TRBJ2-5; 13 bases are a match to TRBD2. The trim removed 4 bases at V and 4 bases at J, leaving 10 bases unmatched. CDR3 length: 17 residues. Looked up from germline, CDR1 is SGHDT and CDR2 is YYEEEE. Here the CDR3 DNA reads TGTGCCAGCAGCAAAGACGGACTAGCGGGAGAGGGAGAGACCCAGTACTTC. Its translation is CASSKDGLAGEGETQYF. Drawing the rest from reference TRBV5-6 and TRBJ2-5, the complete variable domain is DAGVTQSPTHLIKTRGQQVTLRCSPKSGHDTVSWYQQALGQGPQFIFQYYEEEERQRGNFPDRFSGHQFPNYSSELNVNALLLGDSALYLCASSKDGLAGEGETQYFGPGTRLLVL.

This clone was seen at least ten times. DNA of the CDR3: TGCGCCAGCAGTGAGTCGAACGGGAGGGCGGCCAAAAACATTCAGTACTTC. It specifies CASSESNGRAAKNIQYF. The chain links TRBV10-1 to TRBJ2-4, with TRBD2 matching 8 bases. With 0 bases clipped from V and 1 base from J, the junction kept 5 bases outside the gene matches. The CDR3 extends over 17 amino acids. The germline V gene encodes CDR1 WNHNN and CDR2 SYGVQD (reference sequence).

The gene calls are TRBV7-8 and TRBJ2-2, with 7 positions matching TRBD2. The CDR3 extends over 16 amino acids. J was trimmed by 2 bases and V by 6 bases; bases with no gene match: 9. CDR1 and CDR2 from the germline V gene are SGHVS and FQNEAQ. DNA for the CDR3: TGTGCCAGCAGGTTTGCCCTAGCGGTTAACACCGGGGAGCTGTTTTTT. This encodes CASRFALAVNTGELFF.

Remarks on this clone: The identical CDR3 is also encoded by other nucleotide sequences in the sample. The V and J genes are TRBV9 and TRBJ2-7; 10 positions match TRBD1. Germline CDR1 is SGDLS and CDR2 is YYNGEE. The CDR3 sequence is 14 residues long. Unmatched junction bases numbered 1, after V lost 0 bases and J lost 4 bases. Here the CDR3 reads CASSVGQGAYEQYF. CDR3 sequence (DNA): TGTGCCAGCAGCGTAGGACAGGGGGCGTACGAGCAGTACTTC.

This clone came up once. The chain employs TRBV28 and TRBJ1-1; 7 nucleotides line up with TRBD1. V gave up 6 bases and J gave up 1 base; unmatched junction bases: 11. Germline CDR1 is MDHEN and CDR2 is SYDVKM. This CDR3 has 16 amino acids. CDR3 in amino acids: CASSPTSGTANTEAFF. The CDR3, as DNA: TGTGCCAGCAGCCCCACCTCCGGGACAGCGAACACTGAAGCTTTCTTT.

The chain recombines TRBV5-6 with TRBJ1-4; 8 positions match TRBD1. The CDR3 contains 16 residues. In germline, CDR1 is SGHDT, CDR2 YYEEEE. J was trimmed by 1 base and V by 0 bases; bases with no gene match: 2. DNA of the CDR3: TGTGCCAGCAGCTTGGGACAGGGGCGAACTAATGAAAAACTGTTTTTT. Its translation: CASSLGQGRTNEKLFF. The full variable domain, completed using reference TRBV5-6 and TRBJ1-4, is DAGVTQSPTHLIKTRGQQVTLRCSPKSGHDTVSWYQQALGQGPQFIFQYYEEEERQRGNFPDRFSGHQFPNYSSELNVNALLLGDSALYLCASSLGQGRTNEKLFFGSGTQLSVL.

V gene TRBV7-9 combines with J gene TRBJ2-2, with a possible D match to TRBD2 (6 bases). V lost 4 bases and J lost 2, with 11 bases in between. Germline assignment: CDR1 SEHNR and CDR2 FQNEAQ (reference sequence). The CDR3 runs to 15 residues. The CDR3 loop is CASSSTGLNTGELFF. In DNA form, the CDR3 reads TGTGCCAGCAGCTCGACGGGACTCAACACCGGGGAGCTGTTTTTT.

Comments on this clone: A much larger clone differs by one base, so this may be a read error. This chain connects TRBV27 to TRBJ1-1; 7 bases match TRBD1. CDR1 is MNHEY and CDR2 is SMNVEV in the germline V gene (reference sequence). The CDR3 sequence is 14 residues long. The CDR3 sequence is CASGFYTGDTEAFF. CDR3 DNA: TGTGCCAGCGGTTTTTACACAGGGGACACTGAAGCTTTCTTT.

The chain employs TRBV6-5 and TRBJ2-7; TRBD2 matches 11 bases. The V segment lost 3 bases and the J segment 7 bases; nucleotides outside the gene matches: 5. This CDR3 region has 14 residues. From germline, CDR1 is MNHEY and CDR2 SVGAGI. The CDR3 DNA reads as TGTGCCAGCAGTTATAGCGGGAGGGCCCGTGAGCAGTACTTC. Protein sequence: CASSYSGRAREQYF.

The J gene is TRBJ1-2, the V gene TRBV28; D is ambiguous. Trimming cost V 5 bases and J 8 bases, with 15 bases left between them. The CDR3 length is 13 residues. Germline lookup yields CDR1 MDHEN and CDR2 SYDVKM. Here the CDR3 reads CASSQDYAPGYTF. For the CDR3, the DNA is TGTGCCAGCAGTCAGGATTACGCTCCGGGCTACACCTTC.

The chain joins TRBV2 to TRBJ2-5, with D possibly TRBD2 on 6 matching bases. Germline CDR1 SNHLY, CDR2 FYNNEI. The germline V and J ends were trimmed by 5 bases and 5 bases, with 18 bases remaining between them. This CDR3 region has 15 residues. CDR3 in DNA: TGTGCCAGCAGTCGTACTAGCCCCATGGGCGAGACCCAGTACTTC. This sequence encodes CASSRTSPMGETQYF.

V and J are TRBV6-5 and TRBJ1-6; no definite D call. The CDR3 is 14 amino acids. The V end was cut by 4 bases, the J end by 7 bases, with 11 bases between. Germline CDR1 is MNHEY and CDR2 is SVGAGI. The CDR3 loop is CASSSPRRNSPLHF. CDR3 nucleotide sequence: TGTGCCAGCAGTTCACCCCGACGGAATTCACCCCTCCACTTT.

The rearrangement uses TRBV30 and TRBJ2-1; D gene ambiguous. This CDR3 is built from 14 residues. CDR1 and CDR2 from the germline V gene are GTSNPN and SVGIG (reference sequence). Trimming removed 1 base at V and 6 bases at J, with 13 bases between. DNA of the CDR3: TGTGCCTGGAGTGGTCTGGGCCTTTCCAATGAGCAGTTCTTC. This codes for CAWSGLGLSNEQFF. Filled out from reference TRBV30 and TRBJ2-1, the complete variable domain reads SQTIHQWPATLVQPVGSPLSLECTVEGTSNPNLYWYRQAAGRGLQLLFYSVGIGQISSEVPQNLSASRPQDRQFILSSKKLLLSDSGFYLCAWSGLGLSNEQFFGPGTRLTVL.